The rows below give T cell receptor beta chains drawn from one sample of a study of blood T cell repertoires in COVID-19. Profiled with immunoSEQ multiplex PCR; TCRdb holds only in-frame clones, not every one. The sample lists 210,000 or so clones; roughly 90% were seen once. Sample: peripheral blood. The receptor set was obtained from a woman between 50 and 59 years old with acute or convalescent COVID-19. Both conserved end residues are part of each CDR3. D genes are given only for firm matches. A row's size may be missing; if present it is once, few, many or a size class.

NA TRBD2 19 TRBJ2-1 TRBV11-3 CASSLVERLALSSYNEQFF TGTGCCAGCAGCTTAGTGGAGCGACTAGCGTTGAGCTCCTACAATGAGCAGTTCTTC
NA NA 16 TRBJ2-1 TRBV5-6 CASSLDRLAGYNEQFF TGTGCCAGCAGCTTGGACAGGTTGGCGGGATACAATGAGCAGTTCTTC
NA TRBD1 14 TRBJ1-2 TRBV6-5 CASSYGGQPYGYTF TGTGCCAGCAGTTACGGGGGACAGCCCTATGGCTACACCTTC
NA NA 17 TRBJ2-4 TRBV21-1 CASSKARDRVAKNIQYF TGTGCCAGCAGCAAAGCGCGGGACAGGGTTGCCAAAAACATTCAGTACTTC
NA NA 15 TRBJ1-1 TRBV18 CASSPEVAGDTEAFF TGTGCCAGCTCACCGGAGGTCGCGGGGGACACTGAAGCTTTCTTT
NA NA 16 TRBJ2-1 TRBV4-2 CASSQEQGLDYNEQFF TGTGCCAGCAGCCAAGAACAGGGATTGGATTACAATGAGCAGTTCTTC
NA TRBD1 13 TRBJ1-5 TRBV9 CASSRDSEQPQHF TGTGCCAGCAGTAGGGACAGTGAACAGCCCCAGCATTTT
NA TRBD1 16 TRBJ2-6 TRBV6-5 CASSYKGASGANVLTF TGTGCCAGCAGTTACAAGGGGGCCTCTGGGGCCAACGTCCTGACTTTC
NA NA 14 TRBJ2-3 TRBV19 CASSLGQSADTQYF TGTGCCAGTAGTTTAGGGCAGTCCGCAGATACGCAGTATTTT
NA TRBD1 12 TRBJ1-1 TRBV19 CASIGQGIEAFF TGTGCCAGTATTGGACAGGGGATTGAAGCTTTCTTT
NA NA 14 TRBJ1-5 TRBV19 CASTQIYSNQPQHF TGTGCCAGTACCCAAATCTATAGCAATCAGCCCCAGCATTTT
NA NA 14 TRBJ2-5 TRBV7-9 CASSSYPGGETQYF TGTGCCAGCAGCTCATACCCTGGGGGGGAGACCCAGTACTTC
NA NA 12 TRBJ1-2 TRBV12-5 CASAGTNYGYTF TGTGCTAGTGCCGGGACAAATTATGGCTACACCTTC
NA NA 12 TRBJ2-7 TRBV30 CAWSGTGREQYF TGTGCCTGGAGTGGGACGGGAAGAGAGCAGTACTTC
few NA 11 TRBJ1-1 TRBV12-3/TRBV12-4 CASSQNTEAFF TGTGCCAGCAGTCAAAACACTGAAGCTTTCTTT
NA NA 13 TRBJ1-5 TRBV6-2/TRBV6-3 CASSYNRDQPQHF TGTGCCAGCAGTTACAACAGGGATCAGCCCCAGCATTTT
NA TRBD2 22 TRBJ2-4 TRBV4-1 CASSQDLGLAGGLGVAKNIQYF TGCGCCAGCAGCCAAGATCTCGGACTAGCGGGAGGTTTGGGGGTAGCCAAAAACATTCAGTACTTC
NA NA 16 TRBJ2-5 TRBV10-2 CASSQGPEDVQETQYF TGCGCCAGCAGCCAGGGGCCCGAGGACGTCCAAGAGACCCAGTACTTC
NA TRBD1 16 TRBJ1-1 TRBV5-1 CASSSIPGTGGTEAFF TGCGCCAGCAGCTCGATTCCTGGGACAGGGGGCACTGAAGCTTTCTTT
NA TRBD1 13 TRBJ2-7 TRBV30 CACSQGVSYEQYF TGTGCCTGCAGTCAGGGGGTCTCCTACGAGCAGTACTTC
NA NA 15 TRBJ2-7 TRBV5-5 CASSSLGTSSYEQYF TGTGCCAGCAGCTCCTTAGGGACAAGTTCCTACGAGCAGTACTTC
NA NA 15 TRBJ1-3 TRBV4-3 CASSQDGNWGNTIYF TGCGCCAGCAGCCAAGATGGCAATTGGGGAAACACCATATATTTT
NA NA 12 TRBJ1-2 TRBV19 CASSQVGYGYTF TGTGCCAGTAGTCAGGTGGGCTATGGCTACACCTTC
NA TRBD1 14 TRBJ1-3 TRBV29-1 CSVFTGVAGNTIYF TGCAGCGTGTTTACAGGGGTGGCTGGAAACACCATATATTTT
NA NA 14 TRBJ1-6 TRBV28 CASTRDGTNSPLHF TGTGCCAGCACCCGGGACGGGACAAATTCACCCCTCCACTTT
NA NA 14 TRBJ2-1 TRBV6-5 CASNPDSLGDEQFF TGTGCCAGCAACCCGGACAGTCTAGGCGATGAGCAGTTCTTC